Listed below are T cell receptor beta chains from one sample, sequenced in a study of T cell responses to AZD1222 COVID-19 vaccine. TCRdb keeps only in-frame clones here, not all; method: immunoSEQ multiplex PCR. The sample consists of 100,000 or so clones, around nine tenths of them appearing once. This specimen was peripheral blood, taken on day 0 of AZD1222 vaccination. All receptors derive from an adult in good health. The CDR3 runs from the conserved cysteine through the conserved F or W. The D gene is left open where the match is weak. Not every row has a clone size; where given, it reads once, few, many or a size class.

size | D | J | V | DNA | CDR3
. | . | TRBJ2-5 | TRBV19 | TGTGCCAGTAGTATAAGGGGCGAGACCCAGTACTTC | CASSIRGETQYF
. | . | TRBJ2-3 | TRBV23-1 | TGCGCCGCTGACCGAAGTGGTGGGGGGCGTCCAACAGATACGCAGTATTTT | CAADRSGGGRPTDTQYF
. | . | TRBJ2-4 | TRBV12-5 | TGTGCTAGTGGTCCAGGGGGGGCCAAAAACATTCAGTACTTC | CASGPGGAKNIQYF
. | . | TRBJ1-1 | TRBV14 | TGTGCCAGCAGCCAAGATCGAGGTTACAGGGCTGAAGCTTTCTTT | CASSQDRGYRAEAFF
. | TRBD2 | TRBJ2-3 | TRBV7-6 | TGTGCCAGCACTCCACTAGCGGGAGTGTCAGATACGCAGTATTTT | CASTPLAGVSDTQYF
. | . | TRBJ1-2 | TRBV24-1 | TGTGCCACCAGTGTTGGAGCTAACTATGGCTACACCTTC | CATSVGANYGYTF
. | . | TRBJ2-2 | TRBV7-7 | TGTGCTAGCAGCCCCTTGAGGGGCGCCGGGGAGCTGTTTTTT | CASSPLRGAGELFF
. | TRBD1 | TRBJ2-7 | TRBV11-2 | TGTGCCAGCAGCCCTACCAGACGGGACAGGGGGTCTCCCTACGAGCAGTACTTC | CASSPTRRDRGSPYEQYF
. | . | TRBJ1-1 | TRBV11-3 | TGTGCCAGCAGCTCCAGGTGGAACACTGAAGCTTTCTTT | CASSSRWNTEAFF
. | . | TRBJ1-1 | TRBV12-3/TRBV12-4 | TGTGCCAGCAGTGACGGTCAGCACAAAGCTTTCTTT | CASSDGQHKAFF
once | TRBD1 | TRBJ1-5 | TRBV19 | TGTGCCAGTAGTGACCCGGGACAGGGGGGGAATCAGCCCCAGCATTTT | CASSDPGQGGNQPQHF
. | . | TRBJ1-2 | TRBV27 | TGTGCCAGCAGGGGTATTATGACGGGCTACACCTTC | CASRGIMTGYTF
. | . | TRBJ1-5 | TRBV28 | TGTGCCAGCAGTTTCCGGACACGGTTGGACCAGCCCCAGCATTTT | CASSFRTRLDQPQHF
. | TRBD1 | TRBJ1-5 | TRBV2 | TGTGCCAGCGGGGGGACAGGCAATCAGCCCCAGCATTTT | CASGGTGNQPQHF
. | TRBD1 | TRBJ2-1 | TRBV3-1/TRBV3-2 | TGTGCCAGCAGCCGGGACAGGGTTGGCACCAATGAGCAGTTCTTC | CASSRDRVGTNEQFF
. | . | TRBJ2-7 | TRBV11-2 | TGTGCCAGCAGCTTAGTTCCAGAAGCCTACGAGCAGTACTTC | CASSLVPEAYEQYF
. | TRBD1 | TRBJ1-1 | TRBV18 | TGTGCCAGCTCAATGGGGACAGAAAGTAACACTGAAGCTTTCTTT | CASSMGTESNTEAFF
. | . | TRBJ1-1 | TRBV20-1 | TGCAGCGGCGCCAGGCACACTGAAGCTTTCTTT | CSGARHTEAFF
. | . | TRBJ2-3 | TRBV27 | TGTGCCAGCAGTTGGGCCGGGGCCATTCCAGATACGCAGTATTTT | CASSWAGAIPDTQYF
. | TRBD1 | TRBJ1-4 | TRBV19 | TGTGCCAGTAGTATTTCGGTTAGGGGGCGTGATGAAAAACTGTTTTTT | CASSISVRGRDEKLFF
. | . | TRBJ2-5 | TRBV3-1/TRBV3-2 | TGTGCCAGCAGCCAATTTCCAACCCTGGAACAAGAGACCCAGTACTTC | CASSQFPTLEQETQYF
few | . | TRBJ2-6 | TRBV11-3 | TGTGCCAGCAGCTCTATAGGATGGGGTAGCCCAGGCTCTGGGGCCAACGTCCTGACTTTC | CASSSIGWGSPGSGANVLTF
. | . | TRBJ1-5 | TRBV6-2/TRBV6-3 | TGTGCCAGCAGTAATAATAGGGCCCAGCATTTT | CASSNNRAQHF
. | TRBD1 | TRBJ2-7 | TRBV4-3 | TGCGCCAGCAGCCACTCCGGGACAGGGGAATACGAGCAGTACTTC | CASSHSGTGEYEQYF
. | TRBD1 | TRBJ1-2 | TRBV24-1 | TGTGCCACCAGTGGGGACAGGGCTGTTGGCTACACCTTC | CATSGDRAVGYTF
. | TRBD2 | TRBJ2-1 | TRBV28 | TGTGCCAGCAGTTCCGGGACTAGCGGGGCAAACTCCTACAATGAGCAGTTCTTC | CASSSGTSGANSYNEQFF
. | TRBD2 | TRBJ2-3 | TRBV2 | TGTGCCAGCAGTGAAGCGCGACTAGCGGGAGTCACAGATACGCAGTATTTT | CASSEARLAGVTDTQYF
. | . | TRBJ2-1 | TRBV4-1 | TGCGCCAGCAGCCAAGACAATGAGCAGTTCTTC | CASSQDNEQFF
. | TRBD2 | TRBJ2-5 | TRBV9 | TGTGCCAGCAGCGGTAGAGCGGGAGAAGAGACCCAGTACTTC | CASSGRAGEETQYF
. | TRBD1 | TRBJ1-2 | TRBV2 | TGTGCCAGCAGAAGGGACAGCATCTATGGCTACACCTTC | CASRRDSIYGYTF
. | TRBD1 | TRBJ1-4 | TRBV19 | TGTGCCAGTAGCCGTTCTAGGTCAGGGGGAAGTGAAAAACTGTTTTTT | CASSRSRSGGSEKLFF
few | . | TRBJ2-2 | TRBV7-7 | TGTGCTAGCAGCTTAAAACGGGGAGGTGGAACCGGGGAGCTGTTTTTT | CASSLKRGGGTGELFF
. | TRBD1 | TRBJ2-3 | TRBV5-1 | TGCGCCAGCAGCTCCCGGGACAGGAGCACAGATACGCAGTATTTT | CASSSRDRSTDTQYF
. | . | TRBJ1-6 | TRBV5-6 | TGTGCCAGCAGCTTTAGGAGGAGATCACCCCTCCACTTT | CASSFRRRSPLHF
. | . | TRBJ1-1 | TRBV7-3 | TGTGCCAGCAGCTTAGGGGTAGGGGCGTCTGAAGCTTTCTTT | CASSLGVGASEAFF
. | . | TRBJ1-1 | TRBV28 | TGTGCCAGCAGTTTACAAACCGCTGAAGCTTTCTTT | CASSLQTAEAFF
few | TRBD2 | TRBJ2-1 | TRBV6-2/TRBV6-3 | TGTGCCAGCAGTTACGCCCTACTAGCGGTTTCCTACAATGAGCAGTTCTTC | CASSYALLAVSYNEQFF
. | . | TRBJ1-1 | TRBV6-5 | TGTGCCACCTTACTCGGGACGTCGAACACTGAAGCTTTCTTT | CATLLGTSNTEAFF
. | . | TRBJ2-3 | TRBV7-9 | TGTGCCAGCAGCTTAGGAGGGTGGGGCAAAATCACAGATACGCAGTATTTT | CASSLGGWGKITDTQYF
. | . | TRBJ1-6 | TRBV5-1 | TGCGCCAGCAGCTCGAGACAGACTAATTCACCCCTCCACTTT | CASSSRQTNSPLHF
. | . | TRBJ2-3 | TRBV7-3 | TGTGCCAGCAGCCTGATGGCCCAGGCGGATACGCAGTATTTT | CASSLMAQADTQYF
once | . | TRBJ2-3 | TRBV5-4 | TGTGCCAGCAGCTTGGCCTTCGGGACTGGCACAGATACGCAGTATTTT | CASSLAFGTGTDTQYF
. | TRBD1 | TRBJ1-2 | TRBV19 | TGTGCCAGTAGTGCCTCGGACAGGCGGGCATATGGCTACACCTTC | CASSASDRRAYGYTF
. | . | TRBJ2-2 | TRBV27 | TGTGCCAGCAGTTTATCTCCAATGCAGGGCGCGAACACCGGGGAGCTGTTTTTT | CASSLSPMQGANTGELFF
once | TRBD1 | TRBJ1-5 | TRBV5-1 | TGCGCCAGCAGCTTGGTGGGACAGGCAGGTCAGCCCCAGCATTTT | CASSLVGQAGQPQHF
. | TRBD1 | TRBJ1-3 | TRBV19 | TGTGCCAGTGCACAGGGGGCGGCGGGAAACACCATATATTTT | CASAQGAAGNTIYF
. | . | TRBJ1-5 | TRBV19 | TGTGCCAGTAGTATGCAGACTAATCAGCCCCAGCATTTT | CASSMQTNQPQHF
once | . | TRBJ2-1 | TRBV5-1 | TGCGCCAGCAGCGCCGACGGGCAGAGTGAGCAGTTCTTC | CASSADGQSEQFF
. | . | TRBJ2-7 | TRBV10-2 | TGCGCCAGCAGCGACCCCCACCGGAGCTACGAGCAGTACTTC | CASSDPHRSYEQYF